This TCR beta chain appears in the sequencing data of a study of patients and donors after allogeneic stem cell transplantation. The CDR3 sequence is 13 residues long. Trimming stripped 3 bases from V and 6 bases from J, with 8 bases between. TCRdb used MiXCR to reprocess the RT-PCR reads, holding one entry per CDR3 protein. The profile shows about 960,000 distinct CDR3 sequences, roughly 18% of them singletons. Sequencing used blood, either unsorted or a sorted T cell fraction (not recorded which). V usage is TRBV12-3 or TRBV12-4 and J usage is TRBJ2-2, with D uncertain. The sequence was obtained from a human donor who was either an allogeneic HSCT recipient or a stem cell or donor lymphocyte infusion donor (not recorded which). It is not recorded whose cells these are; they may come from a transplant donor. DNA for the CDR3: TGTGCCAGCAGTTTCGGATTTCCCGGGGAGCTGTTTTTT. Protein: CASSFGFPGELFF.